These 17 T cell receptor beta chains were all obtained from the same sample, sequenced in a study of beta chain features in type 1 diabetes (dated by TCRdb to 2016 to 2018). The library came from the immunoSEQ multiplex PCR assay. The High Capacity cDNA Reverse Transcription Kit was used to reverse transcribe all of the isolated RNA, meaning that expressed TCRB transcripts were what got sequenced. The immuneACCESS repertoire file appears here via TCRdb, limited to in-frame rearrangements. These files lack a portion of the clones; in checked studies, under half of the deficit traces to unresolved V genes, and the cause of the others is not known. For this sample the table gives roughly 140,000 clones, of which under 60% were detected only once. 0.35% to 0.5% of the sample lies in the top ten. The material sequenced was Tregs from blood. Reading the label with the study, this specimen's cell subset or site is: regulatory CD4+ T cells. Receptor source: a man aged 18-30 years in good health.

The J gene is TRBJ1-2, the V gene TRBV4-3, with D perhaps matching TRBD1 (5 bases). Trimming cost V 1 base and J 7 bases, with 16 bases left between them. This CDR3 is 15 amino acids long. CDR1 and CDR2 from the germline V gene are LGHNA and YSLEER. DNA for the CDR3: TGCGCCAGCAGCCAAGGCGGAGGGACCCAAGGTGGCTACACCTTC. This encodes CASSQGGGTQGGYTF.

The chain combines TRBV30 with TRBJ2-2; 7 positions agree with TRBD1. V shed 2 bases, J shed 6 bases, and the junction held 6 bases outside the gene matches. Germline CDR1 GTSNPN, CDR2 SVGIG (reference sequence). This CDR3 comprises 14 residues. CDR3 protein: CAWSSPTGSGELFF. Written as DNA, the CDR3 is TGTGCCTGGAGTTCGCCGACAGGGTCCGGGGAGCTGTTTTTT.

This clone has more than one count but fewer than ten. This rearrangement joins TRBV30 to TRBJ2-7, with D possibly being TRBD1 (6 bases). CDR1 and CDR2 from the germline V gene are GTSNPN and SVGIG (reference sequence). CDR3 size: 13 residues. Trimming pared 3 bases from V and 5 bases from J, leaving 14 bases between. The CDR3 nucleotides read TGTGCCTGGAGGAGGGTAGGGGGAAACGAGCAGTACTTC. It encodes CAWRRVGGNEQYF.

This clone came up a few times. The chain is built from TRBV7-8 and TRBJ2-5, with D perhaps TRBD1 (5 bases). Germline CDR1 and CDR2: SGHVS and FQNEAQ. This CDR3 spans 13 amino acids. V lost 2 bases and J 2 bases, leaving 6 bases between the germline ends. In DNA, the CDR3 is TGTGCCAGCAGCTTACAGGGTCAAGAGACCCAGTACTTC. It encodes CASSLQGQETQYF.

The CDR3 DNA is TGTGCCAGCAGCCCCTCCCCAGCGGGGGGGCACACCGGGGAGCTGTTTTTT. Translated: CASSPSPAGGHTGELFF. This rearrangement joins TRBV9 to TRBJ2-2; 10 bases are a match to TRBD2. The CDR3 runs 17 residues. Germline values: CDR1 SGDLS, CDR2 YYNGEE. V was clipped by 4 bases and J by 3 bases; unmatched bases: 9.

A few counts support this clone. The V gene is TRBV7-9, the J gene TRBJ1-2, with 7 bases fitting TRBD1. Unmatched junction bases numbered 10, after V lost 5 bases and J lost 4 bases. Germline V gene lookup returns CDR1 SEHNR and CDR2 FQNEAQ (reference sequence). The CDR3 loop spans 15 amino acids. CDR3 sequence (DNA): TGTGCCAGCAGCGGAAGCCGGGACAGCTCCTATGGCTACACCTTC. Translating it yields CASSGSRDSSYGYTF.

The genes are TRBV6-5 and TRBJ2-5; TRBD1 agrees at 9 bases. Germline V gene lookup returns CDR1 MNHEY and CDR2 SVGAGI. V lost 1 base to trimming and J lost 4 bases; unmatched junction nucleotides: 1. This CDR3 has 14 residues. The CDR3 protein is CASSYYRGLETQYF. In nucleotides, the CDR3 is TGTGCCAGCAGTTACTACAGGGGGCTAGAGACCCAGTACTTC.

The chain joins TRBV6-6 to TRBJ1-2; 7 bases agree with TRBD1. The CDR3 has 12 residues. Germline-derived CDR1 and CDR2 are MNHNY and SVGAGI (reference sequence). Unmatched junction bases numbered 7, after V lost 10 bases and J lost 5 bases. This CDR3 reads CATDRAIYGYTF. The CDR3 bases are TGTGCCACCGACAGGGCGATATATGGCTACACCTTC.

The chain joins TRBV6-1 to TRBJ2-4, with 10 bases lining up with TRBD1. V lost 8 bases and J lost 7; bases outside the gene matches: 11. Germline loops: CDR1 MNHNS, CDR2 SASEGT. The CDR3 has 15 amino acids. For the CDR3, the DNA is TGTGCCAGCGATAGTAGACAGGGGGCTTTGAACATTCAGTACTTC. Its translation is CASDSRQGALNIQYF.

This clone was detected only a few times. The chain recombines TRBV5-1 with TRBJ2-7, with D hard to call. The ends were cut back, 0 bases at V and 1 base at J, with 14 bases in the middle. This CDR3 region has 16 residues. Germline values: CDR1 SGHRS, CDR2 YFSETQ. CDR3 nucleotide sequence: TGCGCCAGCAGCTTGGCCGGTGAGAGCTCATCCTACGAGCAGTACTTC. Translated: CASSLAGESSSYEQYF.

The V gene is TRBV2, the J gene TRBJ2-7; 7 bases align to TRBD1. After removal of 6 bases from V and 6 bases from J, the junction contained 8 bases not matched to a gene. Germline CDR1 reads SNHLY; CDR2 reads FYNNEI. The CDR3 consists of 13 residues. The CDR3 region is CASRRDRVSEQYF. For the CDR3, the DNA is TGTGCCAGCAGACGTGACAGGGTGAGCGAGCAGTACTTC.

A few counts support this clone. The genes are TRBV4-2 and TRBJ2-2, with D possibly matching TRBD2 (6 bases). Germline-derived CDR1 and CDR2 are LGHNA and YNFKEQ. V shed 0 bases and J shed 0 bases, with 11 bases lying between them. The CDR3 extends over 17 amino acids. The CDR3 sequence is CASSQELAVANTGELFF. DNA for the CDR3: TGTGCCAGCAGCCAAGAACTAGCAGTAGCGAACACCGGGGAGCTGTTTTTT.

This clone has just a few counts. The chain couples TRBV12-5 to TRBJ2-1; D possibly corresponds to TRBD1 (6 bases). The CDR3 runs to 16 residues. Germline V CDR1 and CDR2: LGHNT, FRNRAP. V was clipped by 3 bases and J by 1 base, with 13 bases between them. The CDR3 spells CASGFGGGTSYNEQFF. The CDR3 bases are TGTGCTAGTGGTTTTGGTGGGGGCACGTCCTACAATGAGCAGTTCTTC.

This chain connects TRBV11-2 to TRBJ2-2; 8 bases are a match to TRBD1. Germline CDR1 and CDR2: SGHAT and FQNNGV. The trim removed 5 bases at V and 9 bases at J, leaving 8 bases unmatched. The CDR3 totals 14 residues. Written as DNA, the CDR3 is TGTGCCAGCAGCCCCGGACAGGGCCTGCGGGAGCTGTTTTTT. It codes for CASSPGQGLRELFF.

This sequence joins TRBV7-2 and TRBJ2-5, with 9 bases matching TRBD2. This CDR3 is built from 18 residues. CDR1 is SGHTA, CDR2 FQGNSA, per germline. V lost 2 bases to trimming and J lost 5 bases; unmatched junction nucleotides: 15. CDR3 sequence (DNA): TGTGCCAGCAGCTTAAACCCTGCGGGAGGGCGCAACTTGGAGACCCAGTACTTC. Its protein is CASSLNPAGGRNLETQYF.

This chain connects TRBV7-3 to TRBJ2-2; 8 bases agree with TRBD1. Germline CDR1 and CDR2: SGHTA and FQGTGA. V trimming: 5 bases; J trimming: 2 bases; junction bases outside the gene matches: 1. This CDR3 region has 14 residues. The CDR3 DNA sequence: TGTGCCAGCAGCGGACAGGGTAACACCGGGGAGCTGTTTTTT. It encodes CASSGQGNTGELFF.

This clone was seen a few times. This chain joins TRBV10-3 and TRBJ1-1, with D possibly being TRBD1 (6 bases). Germline CDR1 is ENHRY and CDR2 is SYGVKD. The CDR3 has 12 residues. V was shortened by 10 bases and J by 6 bases, with 15 bases between the two germline ends. The CDR3 sequence is CATRTEVAEAFF. CDR3 coding DNA: TGTGCCACTAGGACAGAAGTCGCTGAAGCTTTCTTT.